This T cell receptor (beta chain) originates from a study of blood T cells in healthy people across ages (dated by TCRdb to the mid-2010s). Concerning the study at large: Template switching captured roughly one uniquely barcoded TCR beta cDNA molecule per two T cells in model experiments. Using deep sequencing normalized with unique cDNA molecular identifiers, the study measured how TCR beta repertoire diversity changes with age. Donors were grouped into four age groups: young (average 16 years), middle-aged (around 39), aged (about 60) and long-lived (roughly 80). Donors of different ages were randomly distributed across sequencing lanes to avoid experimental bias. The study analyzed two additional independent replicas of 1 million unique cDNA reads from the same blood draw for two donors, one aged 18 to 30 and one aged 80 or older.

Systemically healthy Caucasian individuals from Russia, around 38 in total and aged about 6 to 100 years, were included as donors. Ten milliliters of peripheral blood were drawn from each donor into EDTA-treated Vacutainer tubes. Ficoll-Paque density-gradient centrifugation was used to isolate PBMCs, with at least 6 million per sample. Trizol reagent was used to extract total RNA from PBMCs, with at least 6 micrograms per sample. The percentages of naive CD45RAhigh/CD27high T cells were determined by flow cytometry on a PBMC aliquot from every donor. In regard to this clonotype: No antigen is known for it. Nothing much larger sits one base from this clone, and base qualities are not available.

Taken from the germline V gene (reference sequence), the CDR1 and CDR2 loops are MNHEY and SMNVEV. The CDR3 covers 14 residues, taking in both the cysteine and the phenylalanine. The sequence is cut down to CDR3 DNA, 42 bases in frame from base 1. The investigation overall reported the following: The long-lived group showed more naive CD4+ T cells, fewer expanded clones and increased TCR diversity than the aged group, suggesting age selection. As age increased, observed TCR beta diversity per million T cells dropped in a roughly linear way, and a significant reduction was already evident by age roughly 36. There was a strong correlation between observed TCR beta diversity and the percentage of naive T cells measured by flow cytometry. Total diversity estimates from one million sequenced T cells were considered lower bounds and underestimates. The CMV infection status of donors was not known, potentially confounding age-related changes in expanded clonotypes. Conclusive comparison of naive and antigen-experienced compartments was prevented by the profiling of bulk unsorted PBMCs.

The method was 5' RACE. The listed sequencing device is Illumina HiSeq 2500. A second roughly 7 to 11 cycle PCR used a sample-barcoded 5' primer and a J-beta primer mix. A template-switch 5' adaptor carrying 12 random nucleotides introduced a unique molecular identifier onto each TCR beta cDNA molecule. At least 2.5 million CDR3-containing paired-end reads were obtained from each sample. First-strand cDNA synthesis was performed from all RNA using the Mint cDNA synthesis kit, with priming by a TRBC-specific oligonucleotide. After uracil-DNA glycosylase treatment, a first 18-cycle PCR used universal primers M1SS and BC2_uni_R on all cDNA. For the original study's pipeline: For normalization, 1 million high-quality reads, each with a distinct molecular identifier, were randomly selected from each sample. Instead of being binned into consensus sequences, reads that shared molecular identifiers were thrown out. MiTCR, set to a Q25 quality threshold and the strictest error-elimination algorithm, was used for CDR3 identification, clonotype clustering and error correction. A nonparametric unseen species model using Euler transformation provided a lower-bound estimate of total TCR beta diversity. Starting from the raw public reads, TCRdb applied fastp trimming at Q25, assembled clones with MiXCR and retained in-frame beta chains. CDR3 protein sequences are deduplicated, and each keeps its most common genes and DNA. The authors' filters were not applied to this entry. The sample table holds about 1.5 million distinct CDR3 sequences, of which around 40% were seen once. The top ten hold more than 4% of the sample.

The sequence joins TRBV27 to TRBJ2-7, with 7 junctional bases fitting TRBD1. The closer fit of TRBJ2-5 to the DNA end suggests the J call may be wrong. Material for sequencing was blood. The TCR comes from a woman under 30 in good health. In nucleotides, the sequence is TGTGCCAGCAGAAAAACGGGACAGCAAGAGACCCAGTACTTC. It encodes CASRKTGQQETQYF.